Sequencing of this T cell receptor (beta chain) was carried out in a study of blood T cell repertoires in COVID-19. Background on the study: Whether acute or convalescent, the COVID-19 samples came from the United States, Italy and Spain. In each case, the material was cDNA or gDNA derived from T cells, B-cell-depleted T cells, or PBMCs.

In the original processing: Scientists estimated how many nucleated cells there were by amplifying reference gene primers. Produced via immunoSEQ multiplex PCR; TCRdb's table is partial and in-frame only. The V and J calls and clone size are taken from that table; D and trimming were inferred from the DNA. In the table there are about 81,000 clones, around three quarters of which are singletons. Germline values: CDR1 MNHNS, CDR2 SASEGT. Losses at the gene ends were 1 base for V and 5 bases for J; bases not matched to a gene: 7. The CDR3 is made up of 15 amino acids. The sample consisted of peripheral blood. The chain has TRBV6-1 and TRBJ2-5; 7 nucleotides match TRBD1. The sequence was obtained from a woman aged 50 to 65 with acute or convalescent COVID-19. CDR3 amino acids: CASSEEEGAWETQYF. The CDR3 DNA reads TGTGCCAGCAGTGAAGAAGAGGGGGCATGGGAGACCCAGTACTTC.